This T cell receptor (beta chain) was identified during a study of shared clonotypes between healthy human individuals. Participating donors were healthy, HIV-negative adults free of recent acute infections or vaccinations. In this sample, this clone turned up once. Per the study methods: Filtering differed since immunoSEQ provided only junctions, with no quality scores. Clones were sequenced by immunoSEQ multiplex PCR, and TCRdb holds only the in-frame ones, with some missing. From that table come the V and J calls and clone size; the DNA was used to work out D and trimming. The table shows about 980,000 clones, with 76% occurring only once. V shed 4 bases and J 7 bases; nucleotides not matched to a gene: 6. Germline CDR1 is SGHDT and CDR2 is YYEEEE. This CDR3 region has 15 residues.

This chain uses TRBV5-6 with TRBJ1-4; 11 nucleotides line up with TRBD1. This clonotype originated in a man between 18 and 35 years old in good health. The sequenced material came from memory CD4+ T cells sorted from blood. This sample's subset: CD45RA-negative fraction. The CDR3 DNA is TGTGCCAGCAGCCCGGACAGGGGGCTGACTGAAAAACTGTTTTTT. Its protein is CASSPDRGLTEKLFF.